A single sample gave rise to the 3 T cell receptor beta chains below, sequenced in a study of blood T cell repertoires in COVID-19. Here immunoSEQ multiplex PCR was the method, and the copy in TCRdb shows in-frame clones only, minus some. Among fewer than 350,000 clones listed, 88% were seen once. Sequenced: PBMCs or T cells enriched from blood (not recorded which). The receptors shown here come from a woman aged 25 to 39 who had been exposed to COVID-19.

The chain joins TRBV19 to TRBJ2-1; 9 nucleotides align to TRBD2. V lost 3 bases, J lost 8 bases, and 8 bases stayed unmatched. The length of the CDR3 is 15 residues. Germline V gene lookup returns CDR1 LNHDA and CDR2 SQIVND (reference sequence). CDR3 region: CASSIRAGGPDEQFF. The CDR3 DNA is TGTGCCAGTAGTATCAGGGCGGGAGGGCCTGATGAGCAGTTCTTC.

This rearrangement joins TRBV9 to TRBJ1-2; 9 nucleotides line up with TRBD1. Germline V gene lookup returns CDR1 SGDLS and CDR2 YYNGEE. CDR3 length: 18 amino acids. Trimming at V came to 2 bases and at J to 0 bases, leaving 11 bases not matched to a gene. CDR3 bases: TGTGCCAGCAGCGTCTCCCGGGACAGGGATGTTGCTAACTATGGCTACACCTTC. It is translated as CASSVSRDRDVANYGYTF.

The chain couples TRBV11-2 to TRBJ1-4; perhaps TRBD1 as D (6 bases). V dropped 2 bases and J dropped 17 bases, with 18 bases sitting between them. The CDR3 runs to 13 residues. Looked up from germline, CDR1 is SGHAT and CDR2 is FQNNGV. For the CDR3, the DNA is TGTGCCAGCAGCTTAAGGGTTTGGACAGTACTATTTTTT. Translated: CASSLRVWTVLFF.